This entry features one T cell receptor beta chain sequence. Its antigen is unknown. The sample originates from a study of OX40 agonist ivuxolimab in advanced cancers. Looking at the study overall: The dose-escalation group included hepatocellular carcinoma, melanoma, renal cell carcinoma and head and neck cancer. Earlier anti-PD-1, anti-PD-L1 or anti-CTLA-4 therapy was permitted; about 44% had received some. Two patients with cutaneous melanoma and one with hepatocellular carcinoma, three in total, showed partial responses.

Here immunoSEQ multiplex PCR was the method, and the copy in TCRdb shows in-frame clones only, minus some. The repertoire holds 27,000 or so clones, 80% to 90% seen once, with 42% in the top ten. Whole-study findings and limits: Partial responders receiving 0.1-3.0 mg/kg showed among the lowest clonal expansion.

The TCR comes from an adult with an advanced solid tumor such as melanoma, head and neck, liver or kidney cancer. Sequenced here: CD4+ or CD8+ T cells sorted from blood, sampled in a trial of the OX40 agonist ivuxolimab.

The CDR3, as DNA: TGCAGCGTTGGACTAGCTGAAAATCCCTACGAGCAGTACTTC. Amino acids: CSVGLAENPYEQYF. This rearrangement joins TRBV29-1 to TRBJ2-7; 7 positions agree with TRBD2. Trimming removed 4 bases from V and 2 bases from J; junction bases left unmatched: 8. Germline V gene lookup returns CDR1 SQVTM and CDR2 ANQGSEA. The CDR3 loop spans 14 amino acids.